Detailed here is one T cell receptor beta chain. Its specificity is unknown. The data belong to a study of cytomegalovirus exposure and HLA in healthy donors. Findings of the study overall: A later analysis appeared to link common viral pathogens to several of the most significant clusters. Sequences of the TCR beta chain were said to predict the HLA-A and HLA-B alleles of most subjects accurately. Relative to equally common others, HLA-associated TCR beta chains showed greater clonal expansion in a later analysis.

The PCR had 60 Vbeta and 13 Jbeta primers. Profiling relied on immunoSEQ multiplex PCR, and the TCRdb table lists in-frame clones only, not all of them. The sample lists approximately 140,000 clones; around 78% were seen once. The sequencing input was PBMCs. The sequence derives from a woman aged 40 to 50 in good health and CMV-seronegative.

The CDR3 nucleotides are TGTGCCAGCAGTTCGGGACTAGCGGGAGTAAGAGAGCAGTACTTC. As protein: CASSSGLAGVREQYF. The V call is TRBV28, the J call TRBJ2-7, with 14 bases aligning to TRBD2. The CDR3 runs to 15 residues. CDR1 and CDR2 from the germline V gene are MDHEN and SYDVKM. V trimming: 4 bases; J trimming: 7 bases; junction bases outside the gene matches: 6. Looking up the rest from reference TRBV28 and TRBJ2-7 gives the full variable domain: DVKVTQSSRYLVKRTGEKVFLECVQDMDHENMFWYRQDPGLGLRLIYFSYDVKMKEKGDIPEGYSVSREKKERFSLILESASTNQTSMYLCASSSGLAGVREQYFGPGTRLTVT.